Following are 32 T cell receptor beta chains from one sample sequenced in a study of shared clonotypes between healthy human individuals. The assay was immunoSEQ multiplex PCR, and TCRdb's table has in-frame clones only and misses some. The sample lists around 980,000 clones, 70% to 80% occurring once. The sample comprised memory CD4+ T cells from PBMCs. Indicated subset: CD45RA-negative fraction. The source of these receptors is a young man in good health. Some clones in this sample may be carry-over from other donors' samples.

The CDR3 reads CASSGDLGRVNQPQHF. The CDR3 coding sequence is TGTGCCAGCAGTGGCGACCTCGGCAGGGTAAATCAGCCCCAGCATTTT. The chain has TRBV2 and TRBJ1-5, with D tentatively TRBD1 (5 bases). The V and J ends lost 4 bases and 4 bases respectively, with 17 bases between them. The CDR3 length is 16 residues. Germline V lookup: CDR1 SNHLY, CDR2 FYNNEI.

The CDR3 sequence is CASSGCREARSYEQYF. DNA for the CDR3: TGTGCCAGCAGTGGTTGCAGAGAGGCAAGATCCTACGAGCAGTACTTC. The chain has TRBV6-4 and TRBJ2-7; D is unclear. Per germline, CDR1 MRHNA and CDR2 SNTAGT. The ends were cut back, 4 bases at V and 1 base at J, with 17 bases in the middle. The CDR3 runs 16 residues.

This clone has ten or more counts. Additional DNA sequences in this sample encode the identical CDR3. V usage is TRBV18 and J usage is TRBJ1-3; D not certain. This CDR3 has 15 residues. Germline CDR1 KGHSH, CDR2 LQKENI. Trimming cost V 1 base and J 4 bases, with 11 bases left between them. Here the CDR3 reads CASSPLSTLGNTIYF. CDR3 nucleotides: TGTGCCAGCTCACCACTCAGTACTCTGGGAAACACCATATATTTT.

This clone was picked up one time. The chain links TRBV5-1 to TRBJ2-3; no clear D. This CDR3 contains 11 residues. Trimming stripped 4 bases from V and 4 bases from J, with 4 bases between. Germline CDR1 is SGHRS and CDR2 is YFSETQ. CDR3 nucleotides: TGCGCCAGCAGCACCTCAGATACGCAGTATTTT. This encodes CASSTSDTQYF.

This sequence joins TRBV28 and TRBJ1-5, with TRBD1 matching over 10 bases. Looked up from germline, CDR1 is MDHEN and CDR2 is SYDVKM. V was clipped by 6 bases and J by 0 bases; unmatched bases: 8. The CDR3 loop spans 17 amino acids. The DNA for the CDR3 is TGTGCCAGCAGACGACAGGGGGCGTCAAATAGCAATCAGCCCCAGCATTTT. Its translation is CASRRQGASNSNQPQHF.

The chain is built from TRBV18 and TRBJ1-2, with D tentatively TRBD1 (5 bases). The germline V gene has CDR1 KGHSH and CDR2 LQKENI. The V end was cut by 1 base, the J end by 6 bases, with 12 bases between. This CDR3 comprises 14 residues. The CDR3 loop is CASSPLRGTDGYTF. Here the CDR3 DNA reads TGTGCCAGCTCACCACTAAGGGGCACGGATGGCTACACCTTC.

The rearrangement links TRBV7-2 to TRBJ1-3, with D uncertain. CDR3 length: 15 residues. V lost 1 base to trimming and J lost 0 bases, with 7 bases between them. CDR1 is SGHTA, CDR2 FQGNSA, per germline. The CDR3 sequence is CASSLVPHSGNTIYF. Written as DNA, the CDR3 is TGTGCCAGCAGCTTAGTCCCCCACTCTGGAAACACCATATATTTT.

In DNA, the CDR3 is TGTGCCAGCAGTTCGTACAGGGAATCCTCTGGAAACACCATATATTTT. It is translated as CASSSYRESSGNTIYF. The genes are TRBV27 and TRBJ1-3, with a tentative D call TRBD1 (6 bases). Germline values: CDR1 MNHEY, CDR2 SMNVEV (reference sequence). Trimming stripped 4 bases from V and 0 bases from J, with 13 bases between. CDR3 length equals 16 residues.

Notes on this clone: Other DNA variants within this sample encode the same CDR3. The chain joins TRBV9 to TRBJ2-5; D not certain. V lost 0 bases to trimming and J lost 5 bases, with 8 bases between them. This CDR3 region has 13 residues. Germline V gene lookup returns CDR1 SGDLS and CDR2 YYNGEE. The DNA of the CDR3 is TGTGCCAGCAGCGTAGCAGGCTCGGAGACCCAGTACTTC. Its protein is CASSVAGSETQYF. Full variable domain (remainder filled in from reference TRBV9 and TRBJ2-5): DSGVTQTPKHLITATGQRVTLRCSPRSGDLSVYWYQQSLDQGLQFLIQYYNGEERAKGNILERFSAQQFPDLHSELNLSSLELGDSALYFCASSVAGSETQYFGPGTRLLVL.

About this clone: Given a much more abundant clone one base away, this may be a read error. Here the CDR3 reads CASSLRQNTEAFF. The CDR3 DNA sequence: TGTGCCAGCAGCTTGCGACAGAACACTGAAGCTTTCTTT. The chain carries TRBV5-8 and TRBJ1-1, with D uncertain. This CDR3 contains 13 residues. Germline V lookup: CDR1 SGHTS, CDR2 YDEGEE. Trimming took off 1 base at V and 1 base at J, with 5 bases between the two ends.

In this sample, this clone turned up a few times. The rearrangement links TRBV5-1 to TRBJ1-5; tentative D call: TRBD1 (5 bases). This CDR3 has 14 amino acids. In germline, CDR1 is SGHRS, CDR2 YFSETQ. V was trimmed by 5 bases and J by 6 bases, leaving 15 bases between them. The CDR3, as DNA: TGCGCCAGCAGTGAGGGTACCGGGGGTCAGCCCCAGCATTTT. It encodes CASSEGTGGQPQHF. The full variable domain, its missing parts supplied by reference TRBV5-1 and TRBJ1-5, is KAGVTQTPRYLIKTRGQQVTLSCSPISGHRSVSWYQQTPGQGLQFLFEYFSETQRNKGNFPGRFSGRQFSNSRSEMNVSTLELGDSALYLCASSEGTGGQPQHFGDGTRLSIL.

The V gene is TRBV7-2, the J gene TRBJ1-2, with 7 bases that match TRBD1. The CDR3 covers 16 residues. Germline assignment: CDR1 SGHTA and CDR2 FQGNSA. Trimming cost V 5 bases and J 5 bases; bases outside gene matches: 14. For the CDR3, the DNA is TGTGCCAGCAGCCCGGCAGGGGGGATCCAGGGGTATGGCTACACCTTC. Its protein is CASSPAGGIQGYGYTF.

V and J are TRBV20-1 and TRBJ2-7, with a tentative D call TRBD2 (5 bases). The CDR3 is made up of 11 amino acids. Germline V gene lookup returns CDR1 DFQATT and CDR2 SNEGSKA (reference sequence). Trimming cost V 3 bases and J 7 bases, with 10 bases left between them. Here the CDR3 DNA reads TGCAGTGCTAGTAGGTCGGGGGAGCAGTACTTC. Translating gives CSASRSGEQYF.

The chain carries TRBV15 and TRBJ2-3; TRBD2 matches at 7 bases. V lost 1 base, J lost 7 bases, and 5 bases stayed unmatched. The CDR3 length is 14 residues. The germline V gene has CDR1 LNHNV and CDR2 YYDKDF (reference sequence). For the CDR3, the DNA is TGTGCCACCAGCAGAGCCGAGGGACTAAATACGCAGTATTTT. This sequence encodes CATSRAEGLNTQYF.

The chain couples TRBV19 to TRBJ1-1; perhaps TRBD1 as D (5 bases). Germline V gene data show CDR1 as LNHDA and CDR2 as SQIVND (reference sequence). V lost 5 bases and J lost 4, with 14 bases in between. The CDR3 consists of 14 residues. CDR3 region: CASSVPGSGTEAFF. The CDR3 DNA sequence: TGTGCCAGTAGTGTCCCAGGGTCTGGCACTGAAGCTTTCTTT.

This clone was observed a single time. The rearrangement uses TRBV5-1 and TRBJ1-4; D call uncertain. Trimming shortened V by 1 base and J by 8 bases, and 12 bases separated the two germline ends. Germline CDR1 is SGHRS and CDR2 is YFSETQ. The CDR3 is 14 amino acids. CDR3 in DNA: TGCGCCAGCAGCTTGTTGGCAGGTGGGGAAAAACTGTTTTTT. It codes for CASSLLAGGEKLFF.

J is TRBJ1-4 and V is TRBV10-2; D might be TRBD1 (5 bases). The V end lost 4 bases, the J end lost 6 bases, and 6 bases lay between the germline ends. The CDR3 has 12 residues. Germline V gene lookup returns CDR1 WSHSY and CDR2 SAAADI. The CDR3 DNA reads TGCGCCAGCAGTGCCAGGGATGAAAAACTGTTTTTT. Its protein product is CASSARDEKLFF.

Remarks on this clone: Other DNA sequences in the same sample also yield this CDR3. CDR3 residues: CASSPGLDTDTQYF. CDR3 DNA sequence: TGTGCCAGCAGCCCCGGTCTGGACACAGATACGCAGTATTTT. The chain joins TRBV7-3 to TRBJ2-3; D is unclear. The CDR3 has 14 residues. In germline, CDR1 is SGHTA, CDR2 FQGTGA. Between the trimmed V and J ends, which lost 5 bases and 2 bases, there was a span of 11 bases.

This sequence joins TRBV11-2 and TRBJ2-7, with 13 bases that match TRBD2. The CDR3 loop spans 16 amino acids. Germline loops: CDR1 SGHAT, CDR2 FQNNGV. The trim removed 1 base at V and 4 bases at J, leaving 4 bases unmatched. The chain's CDR3 is CASSLASTSGRYEQYF. CDR3 bases: TGTGCCAGCAGCTTAGCCTCGACTAGCGGGAGGTACGAGCAGTACTTC. The complete variable domain, with remaining parts taken from reference TRBV11-2 and TRBJ2-7, reads EAGVAQSPRYKIIEKRQSVAFWCNPISGHATLYWYQQILGQGPKLLIQFQNNGVVDDSQLPKDRFSAERLKGVDSTLKIQPAKLEDSAVYLCASSLASTSGRYEQYFGPGTRLTVT.

The J gene is TRBJ1-4, the V gene TRBV28; the D gene is possibly TRBD1 (6 bases). Germline assignment: CDR1 MDHEN and CDR2 SYDVKM. V lost 6 bases to trimming and J lost 4 bases, with 18 bases between them. This CDR3 is 16 amino acids long. The CDR3 sequence is CASRRLGGLGNEKLFF. The CDR3 DNA reads as TGTGCCAGCAGGCGTTTAGGGGGACTGGGTAATGAAAAACTGTTTTTT.

The rearrangement joins TRBV9 to TRBJ1-3; D remains unclear. With 4 bases removed from V and 3 bases from J, the gap between germline ends came to 17 bases. Germline V gene lookup returns CDR1 SGDLS and CDR2 YYNGEE. CDR3 length: 16 residues. The CDR3 bases are TGTGCCAGCAGCCCCCGCGTTGCTGAGTATGGAAACACCATATATTTT. Translated, it gives CASSPRVAEYGNTIYF.

The gene calls are TRBV7-2 and TRBJ2-7; 12 nucleotides line up with TRBD2. The CDR3 is 15 amino acids. After removal of 6 bases from V and 4 bases from J, the junction contained 7 bases not matched to a gene. CDR1 and CDR2 from the germline V gene are SGHTA and FQGNSA. DNA of the CDR3: TGTGCCAGCAGGGTCGGACTAGCGGGAAAATACGAGCAGTACTTC. Translating gives CASRVGLAGKYEQYF.

This clone was observed a few times. The rearrangement links TRBV20-1 to TRBJ1-2; D ambiguous. Trimming took 4 bases from V and 3 from J, leaving 6 bases between them. The CDR3 sequence is 11 residues long. Looked up from germline, CDR1 is DFQATT and CDR2 is SNEGSKA (reference sequence). This chain's CDR3 is CSAIRDYGYTF. The CDR3 bases are TGCAGTGCTATTCGGGACTATGGCTACACCTTC.

Of note for this clone: With only one base between it and a far larger clone, this is likely a read error. The chain recombines TRBV7-2 with TRBJ2-1; 8 positions match TRBD2. This CDR3 region has 15 residues. Germline-derived CDR1 and CDR2 are SGHTA and FQGNSA. CDR3 protein: CASSLGLAGNNEQLF. The DNA of the CDR3 is TGTGCCAGCAGCCTGGGGCTAGCGGGCAACAATGAGCAGCTCTTC.

The rearrangement uses TRBV7-2 and TRBJ2-1; D is ambiguous. Looked up from germline, CDR1 is SGHTA and CDR2 is FQGNSA. CDR3 size: 13 residues. Trimming cost V 4 bases and J 8 bases, with 12 bases left between them. The CDR3: CASSSTSSYEQFF. The CDR3, as DNA: TGTGCCAGCAGCTCGACCTCCAGCTATGAGCAGTTCTTC.

The V call is TRBV4-3, the J call TRBJ2-3; TRBD2 aligns across 8 bases. There are 15 residues in the CDR3. Germline lookup yields CDR1 LGHNA and CDR2 YSLEER. Trimming removed 0 bases from V and 4 bases from J; junction bases left unmatched: 3. Here the CDR3 reads CASSQETSGPDTQYF. DNA for the CDR3: TGCGCCAGCAGCCAAGAAACTAGCGGCCCAGATACGCAGTATTTT.

This chain uses TRBV18 with TRBJ2-3; TRBD2 agrees at 7 bases. Germline-derived CDR1 and CDR2 are KGHSH and LQKENI. Losses at the gene ends were 3 bases for V and 6 bases for J; bases not matched to a gene: 6. The CDR3 is 14 residues long. CDR3 loop: CASSPLDGGDTQYF. CDR3 in DNA: TGTGCCAGCTCACCCCTGGACGGGGGGGATACGCAGTATTTT.

J is TRBJ1-1 and V is TRBV7-2; D call uncertain. The CDR3 covers 14 residues. With 1 base removed from V and 5 bases from J, the gap between germline ends came to 11 bases. Looked up from germline, CDR1 is SGHTA and CDR2 is FQGNSA. The CDR3 loop is CASSLDRGRTEAFF. The CDR3 DNA reads as TGTGCCAGCAGCTTAGACAGAGGTCGGACTGAAGCTTTCTTT.

The V call is TRBV30, the J call TRBJ1-1, with a possible D match to TRBD1 (5 bases). The V gene lost 7 bases and the J gene lost 8 bases, with 20 bases spanning the gap. This CDR3 contains 13 residues. Germline V gene sequence: CDR1 GTSNPN, CDR2 SVGIG (reference sequence). The CDR3 spells CAYARGVREEAFF. CDR3 DNA sequence: TGTGCCTACGCAAGGGGAGTTAGGGAAGAAGCTTTCTTT.

The chain recombines TRBV28 with TRBJ1-4; D gene uncertain. Germline assignment: CDR1 MDHEN and CDR2 SYDVKM. The V end was cut by 5 bases, the J end by 5 bases, with 15 bases between. The CDR3 contains 15 residues. CDR3 loop: CASSPLPRPNEKLFF. CDR3 in DNA: TGTGCCAGCAGTCCTTTGCCCCGACCCAATGAAAAACTGTTTTTT.

The J gene is TRBJ2-7, the V gene TRBV11-3; no clear D gene. Trimming cost V 2 bases and J 5 bases, with 16 bases left between them. Looked up from germline, CDR1 is SGHNT and CDR2 is YENEEA. CDR3 length equals 15 residues. CDR3 nucleotide sequence: TGTGCCAGCAGCTTACGATCCGGGCCTCGGCACGAGCAGTACTTC. Protein: CASSLRSGPRHEQYF.

CDR3 nucleotides: TGTGCCAGCTCACCACTAGCGGACAAACTCGGCAATGAGCAGTTCTTC. It encodes CASSPLADKLGNEQFF. The V gene is TRBV18, the J gene TRBJ2-1; the D gene is possibly TRBD2 (6 bases). This CDR3 contains 16 residues. The V gene lost 1 base and the J gene lost 6 bases, with 16 bases spanning the gap. In germline, CDR1 is KGHSH, CDR2 LQKENI.